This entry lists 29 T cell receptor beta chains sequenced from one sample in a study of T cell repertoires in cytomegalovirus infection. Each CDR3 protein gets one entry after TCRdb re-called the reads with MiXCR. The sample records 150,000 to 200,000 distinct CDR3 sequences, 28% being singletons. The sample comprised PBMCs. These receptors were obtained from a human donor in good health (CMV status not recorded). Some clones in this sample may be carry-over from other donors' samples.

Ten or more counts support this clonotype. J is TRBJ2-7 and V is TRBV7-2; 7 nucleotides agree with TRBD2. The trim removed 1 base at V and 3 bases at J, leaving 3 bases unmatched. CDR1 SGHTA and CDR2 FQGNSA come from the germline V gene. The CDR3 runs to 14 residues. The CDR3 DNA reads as TGTGCCAGCAGCTTAGAGGGGAGGGGCTACGAGCAGTACTTC. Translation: CASSLEGRGYEQYF.

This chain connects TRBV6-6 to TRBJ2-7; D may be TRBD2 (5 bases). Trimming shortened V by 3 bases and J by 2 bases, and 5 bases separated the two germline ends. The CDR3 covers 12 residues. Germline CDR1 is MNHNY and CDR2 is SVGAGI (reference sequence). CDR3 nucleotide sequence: TGTGCCAGCAGTTATAGCGCCTACGAGCAGTACTTC. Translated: CASSYSAYEQYF.

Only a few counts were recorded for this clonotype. The CDR3 here is CASSASTARLNSPLHF. The CDR3 DNA reads as TGTGCCAGCAGCGCCTCGACAGCTCGCCTTAATTCACCCCTCCACTTT. The chain is built from TRBV5-6 and TRBJ1-6, with D possibly being TRBD1 (5 bases). The germline CDR1 and CDR2 sequences are SGHDT and YYEEEE. Between the trimmed V and J ends, which lost 4 bases and 6 bases, there was a span of 17 bases. The CDR3 spans 16 residues.

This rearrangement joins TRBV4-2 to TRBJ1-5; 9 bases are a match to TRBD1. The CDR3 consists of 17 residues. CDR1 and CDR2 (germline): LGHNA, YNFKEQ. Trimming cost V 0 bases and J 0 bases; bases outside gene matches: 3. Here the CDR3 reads CASSQDGDRDSNQPQHF. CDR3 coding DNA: TGTGCCAGCAGCCAAGATGGGGACAGGGATAGCAATCAGCCCCAGCATTTT.

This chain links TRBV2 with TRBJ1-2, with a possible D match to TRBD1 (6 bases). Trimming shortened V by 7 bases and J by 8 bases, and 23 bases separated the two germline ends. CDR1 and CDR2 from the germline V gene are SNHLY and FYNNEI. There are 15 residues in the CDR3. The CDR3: CASTHLKGGTKGYTF. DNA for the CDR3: TGTGCCAGCACCCACCTTAAGGGGGGGACTAAGGGCTACACCTTC.

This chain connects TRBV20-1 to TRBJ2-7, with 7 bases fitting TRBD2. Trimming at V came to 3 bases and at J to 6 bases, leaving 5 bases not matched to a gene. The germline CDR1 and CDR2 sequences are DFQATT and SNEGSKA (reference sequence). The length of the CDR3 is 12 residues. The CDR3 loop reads CSASAGEGEQYF. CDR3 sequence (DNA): TGCAGTGCTAGTGCGGGGGAGGGCGAGCAGTACTTC.

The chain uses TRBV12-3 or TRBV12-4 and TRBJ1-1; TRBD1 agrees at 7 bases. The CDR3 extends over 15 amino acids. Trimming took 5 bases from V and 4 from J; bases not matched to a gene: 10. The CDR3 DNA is TGTGCCAGCAGTCGACGACAGGGAAGGAGCACTGAAGCTTTCTTT. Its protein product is CASSRRQGRSTEAFF.

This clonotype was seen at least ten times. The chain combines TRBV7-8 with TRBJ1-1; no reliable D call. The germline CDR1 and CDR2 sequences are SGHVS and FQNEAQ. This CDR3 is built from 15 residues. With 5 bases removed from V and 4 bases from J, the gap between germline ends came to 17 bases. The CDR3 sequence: CASSRGPGEGTEAFF. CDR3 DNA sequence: TGTGCCAGCAGCCGCGGACCCGGGGAGGGCACTGAAGCTTTCTTT.

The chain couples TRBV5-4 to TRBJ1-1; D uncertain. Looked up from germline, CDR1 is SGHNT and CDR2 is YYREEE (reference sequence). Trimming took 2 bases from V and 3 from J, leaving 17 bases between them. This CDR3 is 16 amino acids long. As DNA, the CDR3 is TGTGCCAGCAGCTTTAAAACGGGAGTTGGAGACACTGAAGCTTTCTTT. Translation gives CASSFKTGVGDTEAFF.

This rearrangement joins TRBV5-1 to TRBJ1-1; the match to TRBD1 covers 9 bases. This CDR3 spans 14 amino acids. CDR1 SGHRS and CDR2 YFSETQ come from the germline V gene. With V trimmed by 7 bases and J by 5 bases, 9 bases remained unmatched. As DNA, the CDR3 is TGCGCCAGCCGAGTTAGGGACAGGGAGACTGAAGCTTTCTTT. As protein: CASRVRDRETEAFF.

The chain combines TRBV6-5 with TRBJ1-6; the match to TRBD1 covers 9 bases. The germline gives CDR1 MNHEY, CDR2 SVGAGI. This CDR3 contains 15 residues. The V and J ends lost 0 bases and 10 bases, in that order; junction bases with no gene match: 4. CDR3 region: CASSYSTDRGSPLHF. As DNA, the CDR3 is TGTGCCAGCAGTTACTCAACGGACAGGGGATCACCCCTCCACTTT.

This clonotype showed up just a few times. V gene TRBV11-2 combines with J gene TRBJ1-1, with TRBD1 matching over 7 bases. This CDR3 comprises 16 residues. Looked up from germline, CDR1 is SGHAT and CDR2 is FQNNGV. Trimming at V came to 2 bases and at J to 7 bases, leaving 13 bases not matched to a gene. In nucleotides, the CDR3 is TGTGCCAGCAGCTTATCGGTCGGGACAGTCCTAGGTGAAGCTTTCTTT. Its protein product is CASSLSVGTVLGEAFF.

CDR3 loop: CAWTSRGSYEQYF. CDR3 sequence (DNA): TGTGCCTGGACGAGTCGGGGCTCCTACGAGCAGTACTTC. The chain carries TRBV30 and TRBJ2-7; a possible D gene is TRBD2 (5 bases). Trimming pared 4 bases from V and 0 bases from J, leaving 10 bases between. Germline V CDR1 and CDR2: GTSNPN, SVGIG (reference sequence). CDR3 length: 13 residues.

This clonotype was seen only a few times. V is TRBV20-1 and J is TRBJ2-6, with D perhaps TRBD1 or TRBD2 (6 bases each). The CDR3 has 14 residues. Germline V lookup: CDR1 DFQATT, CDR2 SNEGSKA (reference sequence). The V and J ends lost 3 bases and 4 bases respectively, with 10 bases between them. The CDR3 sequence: CSASSGAGANVLTF. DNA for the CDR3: TGCAGTGCTAGTTCGGGGGCAGGGGCCAACGTCCTGACTTTC.

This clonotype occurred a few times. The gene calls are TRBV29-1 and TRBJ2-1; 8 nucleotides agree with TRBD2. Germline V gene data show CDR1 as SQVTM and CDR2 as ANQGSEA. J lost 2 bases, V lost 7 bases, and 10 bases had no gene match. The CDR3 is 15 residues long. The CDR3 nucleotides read TGCAGCGCCCGGGGGGGGCCCTATCCCTACAATGAGCAGTTCTTC. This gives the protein CSARGGPYPYNEQFF.

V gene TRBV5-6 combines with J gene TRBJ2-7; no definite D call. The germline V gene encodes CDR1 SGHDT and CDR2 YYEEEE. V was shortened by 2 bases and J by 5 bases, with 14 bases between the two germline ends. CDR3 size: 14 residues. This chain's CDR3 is CASSFSMPWDEQYF. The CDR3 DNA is TGTGCCAGCAGCTTTTCGATGCCCTGGGACGAGCAGTACTTC.

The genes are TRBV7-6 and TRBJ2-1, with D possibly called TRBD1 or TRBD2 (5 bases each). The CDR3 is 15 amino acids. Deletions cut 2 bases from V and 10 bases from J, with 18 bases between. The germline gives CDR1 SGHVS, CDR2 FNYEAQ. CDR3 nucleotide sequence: TGTGCCAGCAGCTTAAGGGGCAGGGAGTTCAAAGAGCAGTTCTTC. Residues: CASSLRGREFKEQFF.

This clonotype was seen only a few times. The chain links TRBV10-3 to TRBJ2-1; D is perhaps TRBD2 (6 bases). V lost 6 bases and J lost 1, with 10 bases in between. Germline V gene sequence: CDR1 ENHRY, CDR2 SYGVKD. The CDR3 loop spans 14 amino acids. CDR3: CAIRWGESYNEQFF. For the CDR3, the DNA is TGTGCCATCAGATGGGGGGAATCCTACAATGAGCAGTTCTTC.

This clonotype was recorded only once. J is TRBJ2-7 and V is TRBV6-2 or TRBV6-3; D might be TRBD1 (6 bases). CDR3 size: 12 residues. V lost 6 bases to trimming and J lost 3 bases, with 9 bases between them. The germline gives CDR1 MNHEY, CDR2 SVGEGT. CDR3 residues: CASSSTGYEQYF. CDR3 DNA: TGTGCCAGCAGCTCGACAGGCTACGAGCAGTACTTC.

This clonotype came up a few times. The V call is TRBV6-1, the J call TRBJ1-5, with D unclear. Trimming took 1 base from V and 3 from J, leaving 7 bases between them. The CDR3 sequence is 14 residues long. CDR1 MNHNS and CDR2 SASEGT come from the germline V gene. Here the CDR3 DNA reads TGTGCCAGCAGTGAAGGTCGATTCAATCAGCCCCAGCATTTT. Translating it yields CASSEGRFNQPQHF.

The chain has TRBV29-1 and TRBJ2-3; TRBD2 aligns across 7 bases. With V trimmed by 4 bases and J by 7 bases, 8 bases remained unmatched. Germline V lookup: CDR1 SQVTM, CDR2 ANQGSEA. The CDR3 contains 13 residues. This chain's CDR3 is CSVGGPGGNTQYF. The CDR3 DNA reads TGCAGCGTTGGGGGCCCGGGGGGAAATACGCAGTATTTT.

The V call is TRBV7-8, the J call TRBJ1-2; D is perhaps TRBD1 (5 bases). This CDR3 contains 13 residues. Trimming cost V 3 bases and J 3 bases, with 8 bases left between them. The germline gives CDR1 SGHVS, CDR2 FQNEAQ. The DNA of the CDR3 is TGTGCCAGCAGCTTCCAGGGTTACTATGGCTACACCTTC. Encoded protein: CASSFQGYYGYTF.

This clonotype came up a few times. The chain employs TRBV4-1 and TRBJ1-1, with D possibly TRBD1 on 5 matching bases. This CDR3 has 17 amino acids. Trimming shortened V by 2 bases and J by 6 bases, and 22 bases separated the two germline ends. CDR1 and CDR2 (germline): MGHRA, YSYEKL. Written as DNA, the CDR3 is TGCGCCAGCAGCCAACAACCAACCGGGACGGGGGGATCTGAAGCTTTCTTT. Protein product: CASSQQPTGTGGSEAFF.

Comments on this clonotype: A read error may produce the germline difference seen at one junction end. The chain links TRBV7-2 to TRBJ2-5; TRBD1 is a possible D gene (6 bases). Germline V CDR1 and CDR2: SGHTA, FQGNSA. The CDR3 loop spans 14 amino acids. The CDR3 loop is CASSSVQGLETQNF. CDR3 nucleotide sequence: TGTGCCAGCAGCTCGGTTCAGGGGCTAGAGACCCAGAACTTC.

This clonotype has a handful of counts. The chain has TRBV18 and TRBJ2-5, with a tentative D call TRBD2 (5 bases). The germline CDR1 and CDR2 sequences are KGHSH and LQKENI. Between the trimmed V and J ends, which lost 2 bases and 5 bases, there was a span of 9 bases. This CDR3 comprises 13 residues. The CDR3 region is CASSPTSGETQYF. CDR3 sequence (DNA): TGTGCCAGCTCACCAACTTCGGGGGAGACCCAGTACTTC.

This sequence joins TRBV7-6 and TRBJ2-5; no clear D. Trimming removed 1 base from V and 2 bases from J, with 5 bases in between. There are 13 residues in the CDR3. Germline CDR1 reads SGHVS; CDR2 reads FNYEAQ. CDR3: CASSLDTQETQYF. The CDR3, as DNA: TGTGCCAGCAGCTTAGACACACAAGAGACCCAGTACTTC.

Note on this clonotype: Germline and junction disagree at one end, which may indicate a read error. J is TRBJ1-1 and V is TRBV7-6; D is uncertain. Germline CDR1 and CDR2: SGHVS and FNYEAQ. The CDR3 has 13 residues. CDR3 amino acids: CASSLTVNSEAFF. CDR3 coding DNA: TGTGCCAGCAGCCTTACGGTGAACTCTGAAGCTTTCTTT.

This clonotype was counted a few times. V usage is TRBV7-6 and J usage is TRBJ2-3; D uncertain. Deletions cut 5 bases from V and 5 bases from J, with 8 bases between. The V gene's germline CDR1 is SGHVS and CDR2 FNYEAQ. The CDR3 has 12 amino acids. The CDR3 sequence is CASSPWGDTQYF. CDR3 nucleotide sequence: TGTGCCAGCAGCCCATGGGGAGATACGCAGTATTTT.

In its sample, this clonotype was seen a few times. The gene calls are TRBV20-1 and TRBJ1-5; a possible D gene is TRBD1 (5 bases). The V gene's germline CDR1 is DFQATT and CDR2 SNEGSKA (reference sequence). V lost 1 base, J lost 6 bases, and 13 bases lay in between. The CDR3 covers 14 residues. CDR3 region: CSARVGQGGQPQHF. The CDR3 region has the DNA TGCAGTGCTAGAGTTGGCCAGGGCGGTCAGCCCCAGCATTTT.